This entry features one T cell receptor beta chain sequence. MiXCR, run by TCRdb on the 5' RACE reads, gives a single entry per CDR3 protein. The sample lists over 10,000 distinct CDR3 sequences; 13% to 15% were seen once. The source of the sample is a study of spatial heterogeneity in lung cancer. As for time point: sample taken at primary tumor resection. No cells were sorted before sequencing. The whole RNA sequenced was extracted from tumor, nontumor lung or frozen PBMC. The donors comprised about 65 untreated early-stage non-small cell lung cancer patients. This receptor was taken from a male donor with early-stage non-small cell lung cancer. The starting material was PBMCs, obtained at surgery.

The CDR3 DNA reads as TGCGCCAGCAGCTTGGGGACAGGGGGCCACGAGCAGTACTTC. Its protein is CASSLGTGGHEQYF. This chain connects TRBV5-1 to TRBJ2-7, with 11 bases aligning to TRBD1. Looked up from germline, CDR1 is SGHRS and CDR2 is YFSETQ. After removal of 0 bases from V and 5 bases from J, the junction contained 1 base not matched to a gene. This CDR3 region has 14 residues.